One and the same sample provided the 16 T cell receptor beta chains below, sequenced in a study of T cell responses to AZD1222 COVID-19 vaccine (dated by TCRdb to the early 2020s). Library method: the immunoSEQ multiplex PCR assay. TCRdb's version of the immuneACCESS table is confined to in-frame rearrangements and falls short of the full clone set. An unresolved V gene accounts for under half of the shortfall where checked; the remainder is of unknown origin. The sample records fewer than 120,000 clones, roughly 92% of which are singletons. The ten largest clones take up about 2.6% of the sample. The meaning of the sample's time point label: about 28 days (+/-7) after the second vaccine dose. This specimen was peripheral blood, taken 28 days after the second AZD1222 dose. All receptors derive from an adult who received the AZD1222 COVID-19 vaccine.

This clone was seen just once. The gene calls are TRBV4-2 and TRBJ2-7; D is uncertain. The ends were cut back, 3 bases at V and 6 bases at J, with 21 bases in the middle. The CDR3 loop spans 16 amino acids. CDR1 and CDR2 from the germline V gene are LGHNA and YNFKEQ. CDR3 sequence reads: CASSQEPARNWREQYF. As DNA, the CDR3 is TGTGCCAGCAGCCAGGAACCCGCCAGGAATTGGCGCGAGCAGTACTTC.

The rearrangement joins TRBV13 to TRBJ1-1, with 10 bases lining up with TRBD1. The germline V gene has CDR1 PRHDT and CDR2 FYEKMQ (reference sequence). The length of the CDR3 is 14 residues. The V and J ends lost 6 bases and 3 bases, in that order; junction bases with no gene match: 4. For the CDR3, the DNA is TGTGCCAGCAGGATGACAGGGGGCTACACTGAAGCTTTCTTT. Protein: CASRMTGGYTEAFF.

J is TRBJ2-5 and V is TRBV6-2 or TRBV6-3; D is uncertain. Germline CDR1 reads MNHEY; CDR2 reads SVGEGT. V was trimmed by 2 bases and J by 6 bases, leaving 10 bases between them. The CDR3 sequence is 13 residues long. CDR3 in DNA: TGTGCCAGCAGTTACCGGGTGGGTAAGACCCAGTACTTC. Its protein product is CASSYRVGKTQYF.

The chain couples TRBV11-2 to TRBJ2-7; no clear D. CDR1 and CDR2 from the germline V gene are SGHAT and FQNNGV. This CDR3 region has 11 residues. Between the trimmed V and J ends, which lost 2 bases and 6 bases, there was a span of 5 bases. The CDR3 bases are TGTGCCAGCAGCTTAAGTCCCGAGCAGTACTTC. Translating it yields CASSLSPEQYF.

The CDR3 here is CASSIDPTVYSNQPQHF. CDR3 bases: TGTGCCAGTAGTATAGACCCGACAGTATATAGCAATCAGCCCCAGCATTTT. The chain joins TRBV19 to TRBJ1-5; possible D gene TRBD1, 5 bases. Deletions cut 0 bases from V and 0 bases from J, with 12 bases between. Germline loops: CDR1 LNHDA, CDR2 SQIVND (reference sequence). This CDR3 is built from 17 residues.

The chain carries TRBV27 and TRBJ1-2, with 7 positions matching TRBD1. V lost 6 bases, J lost 3 bases, and 4 bases stayed unmatched. CDR1 and CDR2 (germline): MNHEY, SMNVEV (reference sequence). This CDR3 is 13 amino acids long. For the CDR3, the DNA is TGTGCCAGCAGCCCAGGGGGTGACTATGGCTACACCTTC. Its protein is CASSPGGDYGYTF.

V is TRBV19 and J is TRBJ1-5, with TRBD1 as a possible D gene (6 bases). Germline V lookup: CDR1 LNHDA, CDR2 SQIVND (reference sequence). CDR3 length equals 13 residues. V lost 5 bases to trimming and J lost 6 bases, with 11 bases between them. In DNA, the CDR3 is TGTGCCAGTAGTTCGGAAGGGGGTCAGCCCCAGCATTTT. As protein: CASSSEGGQPQHF.

The J gene is TRBJ2-1, the V gene TRBV2; 10 bases are a match to TRBD2. Germline assignment: CDR1 SNHLY and CDR2 FYNNEI. This CDR3 contains 14 residues. V lost 5 bases, J lost 6 bases, and 4 bases stayed unmatched. DNA for the CDR3: TGTGCCAGCAGTCGGACTAGCGGTGGCAATGAGCAGTTCTTC. Protein: CASSRTSGGNEQFF. The full variable domain, completed using reference TRBV2 and TRBJ2-1, is EPEVTQTPSHQVTQMGQEVILRCVPISNHLYFYWYRQILGQKVEFLVSFYNNEISEKSEIFDDQFSVERPDGSNFTLKIRSTKLEDSAMYFCASSRTSGGNEQFFGPGTRLTVL.

The rearrangement uses TRBV5-4 and TRBJ2-5; 9 nucleotides match TRBD2. The CDR3 sequence is 15 residues long. Germline values: CDR1 SGHNT, CDR2 YYREEE (reference sequence). Trimming cost V 6 bases and J 4 bases; bases outside gene matches: 10. CDR3 amino acids: CASTPAGGRVETQYF. Here the CDR3 DNA reads TGTGCCAGCACCCCCGCGGGGGGGCGGGTAGAGACCCAGTACTTC.

The rearrangement links TRBV19 to TRBJ2-2; 7 positions agree with TRBD2. Looked up from germline, CDR1 is LNHDA and CDR2 is SQIVND (reference sequence). The CDR3 length is 15 residues. J was trimmed by 7 bases and V by 3 bases; bases with no gene match: 8. CDR3 DNA: TGTGCCAGTAGTATGGGAGGGAGTTACCTCGGGGAGCTGTTTTTT. Translated: CASSMGGSYLGELFF.

The V gene is TRBV7-9, the J gene TRBJ1-2, with a possible D match to TRBD1 (5 bases). Germline V gene lookup returns CDR1 SEHNR and CDR2 FQNEAQ (reference sequence). This CDR3 spans 16 amino acids. V was shortened by 5 bases and J by 1 base, with 17 bases between the two germline ends. The CDR3 DNA is TGTGCCAGCAGCAAATCCAGGGAGTTTGGTAACTATGGCTACACCTTC. It specifies CASSKSREFGNYGYTF.

The chain uses TRBV18 and TRBJ1-4; D not resolved. Germline loops: CDR1 KGHSH, CDR2 LQKENI. Trimming took off 1 base at V and 8 bases at J, with 14 bases between the two ends. The CDR3 covers 15 residues. CDR3 loop: CASSPLGIWNEKLFF. Here the CDR3 DNA reads TGTGCCAGCTCACCACTCGGGATCTGGAACGAAAAACTGTTTTTT. Drawing the rest from reference TRBV18 and TRBJ1-4, the complete variable domain is NAGVMQNPRHLVRRRGQEARLRCSPMKGHSHVYWYRQLPEEGLKFMVYLQKENIIDESGMPKERFSAEFPKEGPSILRIQQVVRGDSAAYFCASSPLGIWNEKLFFGSGTQLSVL.

The rearrangement links TRBV29-1 to TRBJ1-2; no reliable D call. The CDR3 is 11 residues long. The V end was cut by 1 base, the J end by 4 bases, with 4 bases between. In germline, CDR1 is SQVTM, CDR2 ANQGSEA. CDR3 DNA sequence: TGCAGCGTTGAAGGCTCCTATGGCTACACCTTC. It yields the protein CSVEGSYGYTF.

The chain links TRBV18 to TRBJ2-7; weak D call: TRBD2 (6 bases). This CDR3 spans 13 amino acids. V gave up 3 bases and J gave up 2 bases, with 8 bases separating them. CDR1 and CDR2 from the germline V gene are KGHSH and LQKENI. CDR3: CASSPPGAYEQYF. CDR3 bases: TGTGCCAGCTCACCTCCGGGGGCCTACGAGCAGTACTTC.

V usage is TRBV2 and J usage is TRBJ2-5, with D unresolved. V shed 4 bases and J shed 5 bases, with 5 bases lying between them. The CDR3 has 11 amino acids. Germline assignment: CDR1 SNHLY and CDR2 FYNNEI. This CDR3 reads CASSGRETQYF. The CDR3 nucleotides are TGTGCCAGCAGTGGCCGCGAGACCCAGTACTTC.

The V call is TRBV19, the J call TRBJ1-3, with 7 positions matching TRBD1. Per the germline V gene, CDR1 is LNHDA and CDR2 is SQIVND (reference sequence). The trim removed 6 bases at V and 9 bases at J, leaving 17 bases unmatched. This CDR3 is 16 amino acids long. The CDR3 protein is CASSLDRWTLGSTIYF. CDR3 nucleotides: TGTGCCAGTAGCCTGGACAGGTGGACCCTCGGGAGCACCATATATTTT.